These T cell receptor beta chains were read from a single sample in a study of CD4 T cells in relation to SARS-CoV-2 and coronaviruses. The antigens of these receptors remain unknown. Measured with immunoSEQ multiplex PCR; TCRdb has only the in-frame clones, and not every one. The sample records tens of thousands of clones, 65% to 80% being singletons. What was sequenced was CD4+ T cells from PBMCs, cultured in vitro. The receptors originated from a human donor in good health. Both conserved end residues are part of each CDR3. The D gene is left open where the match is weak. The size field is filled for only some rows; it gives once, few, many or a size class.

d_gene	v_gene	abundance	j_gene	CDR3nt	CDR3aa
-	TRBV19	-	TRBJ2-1	TGTGCCAGTAGTACCCCAGGACGCGGTAACAAGTTCTTC	CASSTPGRGNKFF
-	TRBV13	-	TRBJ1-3	TGTGCCAGCAGCTTAGTAAGGGCAGCTTTTGGCCCTTCTGGAAACACCATATATTTT	CASSLVRAAFGPSGNTIYF
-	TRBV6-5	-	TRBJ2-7	TGTGCCAGCAGTTACAGGAACGAGCAGTACTTC	CASSYRNEQYF
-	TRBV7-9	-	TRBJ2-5	TGTGCCAGCATCTTTAGGGAGACCCAGTACTTC	CASIFRETQYF
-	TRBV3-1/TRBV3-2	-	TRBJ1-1	TGTGCCAGCAGCCAAGATCAATGGAGCGTGAGTGCTTTCTTT	CASSQDQWSVSAFF
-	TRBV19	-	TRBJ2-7	TGTGCCAGTAGTATAGCCCGGGTGTCCTACGAGCAGTACTTC	CASSIARVSYEQYF
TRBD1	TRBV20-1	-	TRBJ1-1	TGCAGTGCGAGTCCCGGGACAGTGAACACTGAAGCTTTCTTT	CSASPGTVNTEAFF
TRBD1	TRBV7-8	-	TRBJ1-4	TGTGCCAGCAGCTTGGCCCCGGGACAGAACGAAAAACTGTTTTTT	CASSLAPGQNEKLFF
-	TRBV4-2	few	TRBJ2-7	TGTGCCAGCAGCCAAGATAGCCAGGGAAACTACGAGCAGTACTTC	CASSQDSQGNYEQYF
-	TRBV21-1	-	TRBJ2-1	TGTGCCAGCAGCAAAGTCCCTAGCGGGGCCTTACGGGAGCAGTTCTTC	CASSKVPSGALREQFF
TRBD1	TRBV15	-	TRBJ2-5	TGTGCCACCAGCAGGGGACAGGGAATTATGGAGACCCAGTACTTC	CATSRGQGIMETQYF
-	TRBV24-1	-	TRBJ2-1	TGTGCCACCAGTGTTTCAGAGTTTAGTAATGAGCAGTTCTTC	CATSVSEFSNEQFF
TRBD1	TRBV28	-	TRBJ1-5	TGTGCCAGCAGTTCCAGGACAGGTGGATATAGCAATCAGCCCCAGCATTTT	CASSSRTGGYSNQPQHF
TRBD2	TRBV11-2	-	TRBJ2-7	TGTGCCAGCAGCCCGACGACTAGCGGGCTAAATAGGGAGCAGTACTTC	CASSPTTSGLNREQYF
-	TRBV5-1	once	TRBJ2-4	TGCGCCAGCAGCGGAACCGGTAGCGGCATAGCCAAAAACATTCAGTACTTC	CASSGTGSGIAKNIQYF
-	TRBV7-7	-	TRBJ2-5	TGTGCCAGCAGCGGGACTTCAGGAGAGACCCAGTACTTC	CASSGTSGETQYF
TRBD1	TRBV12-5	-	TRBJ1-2	TGTGCTAGTGGTTTGGTACCAGACGGGACAGTGCCTAACTATGGCTACACCTTC	CASGLVPDGTVPNYGYTF
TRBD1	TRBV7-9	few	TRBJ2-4	TGTGCCAGCAGCGCACAGGGGAGCATTCAGTACTTC	CASSAQGSIQYF
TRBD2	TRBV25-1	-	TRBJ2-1	TGTGCCAGCAGTGAAGGGCGGGGGGACCCCCGGAACGAGCAGTTCTTC	CASSEGRGDPRNEQFF
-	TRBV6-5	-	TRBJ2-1	TGTGCCAGCACTACGGGGGCGAACAATGAGCAGTTCTTC	CASTTGANNEQFF
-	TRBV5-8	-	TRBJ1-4	TGTGCCAGCAGCTTGGGCCTATCCCACCGAGAAGACGAAAAACTGTTTTTT	CASSLGLSHREDEKLFF
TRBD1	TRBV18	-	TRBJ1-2	TGTGCCAGCTCACCCCTTCTTTCCACAGGGGGTGTCTATGGCTACACCTTC	CASSPLLSTGGVYGYTF
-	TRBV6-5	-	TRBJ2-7	TGTGCCAGCAGCTCACGTGGGGCTCGGGACGAGCAGTACTTC	CASSSRGARDEQYF
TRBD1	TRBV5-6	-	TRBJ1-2	TGTGCCAGCAGCTTTGCAGACAGGGCCAGGGGTGGCTACACCTTC	CASSFADRARGGYTF
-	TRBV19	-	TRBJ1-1	TGTGCCAGTAGTATAGGAAAGACGAACACTGAAGCTTTCTTT	CASSIGKTNTEAFF
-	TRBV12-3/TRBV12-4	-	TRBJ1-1	TGTGCCAGCAGTACGGACAGCAACCTTGAAGCTTTCTTT	CASSTDSNLEAFF
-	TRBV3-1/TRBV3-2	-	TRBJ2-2	TGTGCCAGCAGCCAAGCGGCGGGGCCGGGAACCGGGGAGCTGTTTTTT	CASSQAAGPGTGELFF
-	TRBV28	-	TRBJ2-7	TGTGCCAGTCTCTCTGGCGGGACAGAGACCTACGAGCAGTACTTC	CASLSGGTETYEQYF
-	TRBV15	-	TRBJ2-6	TGTGCCACCAGCATCAGGTCTGGGGCCAACGTCCTGACTTTC	CATSIRSGANVLTF
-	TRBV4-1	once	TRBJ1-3	TGCGCCAGCAGCCAAGATAGCGGGGCGACTGGAAACACCATATATTTT	CASSQDSGATGNTIYF
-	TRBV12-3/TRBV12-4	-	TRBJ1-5	TGTGCCAGCAGCCTTGGGGGGGACCAGCCCCAGCATTTT	CASSLGGDQPQHF
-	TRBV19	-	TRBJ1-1	TGTGCCAGTAGTAGGCCGGTAGCGGATCGAATGAACACTGAAGCTTTCTTT	CASSRPVADRMNTEAFF
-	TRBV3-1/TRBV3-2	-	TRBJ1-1	TGTGCCAGCAGCCCTTTGGGTGGGCACACTGAAGCTTTCTTT	CASSPLGGHTEAFF
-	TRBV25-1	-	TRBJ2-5	TGTGCCAGCAGTTGGGAGACCCAGTACTTC	CASSWETQYF
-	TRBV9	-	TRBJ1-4	TGTGCCAGCAGCGTTGGGGGTACTTCTAATGAAAAACTGTTTTTT	CASSVGGTSNEKLFF
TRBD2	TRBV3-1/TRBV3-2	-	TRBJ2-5	TGTGCCAGCAGCCAAGAAGCGGCGGGAGGGGGAGAGACCCAGTACTTC	CASSQEAAGGGETQYF
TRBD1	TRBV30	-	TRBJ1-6	TGTGCCTGGAGTGTAGCCAGGGGGAGTTCACCCCTCCACTTT	CAWSVARGSSPLHF
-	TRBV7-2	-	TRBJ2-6	TGTGCCAGCAGCTTGGACGGCTCTGGGGCCAACGTCCTGACTTTC	CASSLDGSGANVLTF
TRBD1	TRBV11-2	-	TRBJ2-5	TGTGCCAGCAGTAATGAAAATCGGGACAGGGGTGGGTTCGAGACCCAGTACTTC	CASSNENRDRGGFETQYF
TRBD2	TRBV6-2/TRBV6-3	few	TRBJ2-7	TGTGCCAGCAGCGGGACTAGCGGTTTCTACGAGCAGTACTTC	CASSGTSGFYEQYF
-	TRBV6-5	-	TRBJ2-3	TGTGCCAGCAGCCTTGAAAGGGGCACAGATACGCAGTATTTT	CASSLERGTDTQYF
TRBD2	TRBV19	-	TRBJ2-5	TGTGCGACTGGGGCTAGCGGGACCCAAGAGACCCAGTACTTC	CATGASGTQETQYF
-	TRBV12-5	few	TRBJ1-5	TGTGCTAGTGGTTTGGCCGACACGCGATCCTTCAATCAGCCCCAGCATTTT	CASGLADTRSFNQPQHF
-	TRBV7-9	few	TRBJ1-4	TGTGCCAGCAGCTCGCCAGGGGCAACTAATGAAAAACTGTTTTTT	CASSSPGATNEKLFF
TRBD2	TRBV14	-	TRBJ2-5	TGTGCCAGCAGCCAGGGGAGACTAGCGGGAGTAGAGACCCAGTACTTC	CASSQGRLAGVETQYF
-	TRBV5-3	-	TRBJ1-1	TGTGCCAGAAGCCATCCTCAAGGGGGTGAAGCTTTCTTT	CARSHPQGGEAFF
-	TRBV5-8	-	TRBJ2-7	TGTGCCAGCAGCCGCGAATTCTACGAGCAGTACTTC	CASSREFYEQYF
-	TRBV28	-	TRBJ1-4	TGTGCCAGCAGTTTAAAAATGGGAGGACTGTTTTTT	CASSLKMGGLFF
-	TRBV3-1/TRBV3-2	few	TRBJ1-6	TGTGCAACAGGGACGGCTAGTAATTCACCCCTCCACTTT	CATGTASNSPLHF